The next 30 T cell receptor beta chains were all read from a single sample in a study of graft-versus-host responses after intestinal transplantation. Clones were sequenced by immunoSEQ multiplex PCR, and TCRdb holds only the in-frame ones, with some missing. Of some 13,000 clones listed, about four fifths are singletons. Material: PBMCs, obtained about 130 days after transplant. Every receptor here comes from a human patient who received an intestinal transplant, so some T cells may come from the graft donor.

This clone occurred a few times. The chain uses TRBV18 and TRBJ1-1; TRBD1 matches 7 bases. Trimming at V came to 6 bases and at J to 6 bases, leaving 10 bases not matched to a gene. CDR1 is KGHSH, CDR2 LQKENI, per germline. The length of the CDR3 is 14 residues. CDR3 DNA sequence: TGTGCCAGCTCCCGCGACAGGGATGACGCTGAAGCTTTCTTT. This encodes CASSRDRDDAEAFF.

The DNA of the CDR3 is TGTGCCAGCAGTTACGAGGAGAACACTGAAGCTTTCTTT. Protein sequence: CASSYEENTEAFF. The genes are TRBV6-5 and TRBJ1-1; D remains unclear. This CDR3 contains 13 residues. The germline V gene encodes CDR1 MNHEY and CDR2 SVGAGI. The V gene lost 2 bases and the J gene lost 1 base, with 5 bases spanning the gap.

V is TRBV4-1 and J is TRBJ2-7; D not resolved. In germline, CDR1 is MGHRA, CDR2 YSYEKL. The V end lost 1 base, the J end lost 0 bases, and 10 bases lay between the germline ends. CDR3 length: 15 residues. The CDR3 reads CASSQGSSFSYEQYF. DNA for the CDR3: TGCGCCAGCAGCCAAGGTTCTTCTTTCTCCTACGAGCAGTACTTC.

This clone showed up just a few times. This sequence joins TRBV10-2 and TRBJ2-1; 11 positions agree with TRBD2. CDR1 is WSHSY and CDR2 is SAAADI in the germline V gene. V shed 6 bases, J shed 9 bases, and the junction held 10 bases outside the gene matches. This CDR3 is built from 15 residues. CDR3 nucleotides: TGCGCCAGCAGCCTCGGGCTAGCGGGAGGACCTGAGCAGTTCTTC. Translated: CASSLGLAGGPEQFF.

The chain links TRBV19 to TRBJ2-5; D is possibly TRBD2 (6 bases). V gave up 0 bases and J gave up 11 bases, with 19 bases separating them. Looked up from germline, CDR1 is LNHDA and CDR2 is SQIVND (reference sequence). The CDR3 has 15 amino acids. CDR3 sequence: CASSIDLGRGREQYF. The DNA for the CDR3 is TGTGCCAGTAGTATAGATCTAGGAAGGGGTCGGGAGCAGTACTTC.

The chain is built from TRBV18 and TRBJ2-7, with D maybe TRBD1 (6 bases). Trimming removed 0 bases from V and 4 bases from J, with 13 bases in between. In germline, CDR1 is KGHSH, CDR2 LQKENI. The CDR3 has 15 residues. CDR3 sequence: CASSPPSRGEYEQYF. The CDR3 DNA is TGTGCCAGCTCACCACCGAGCAGGGGCGAGTACGAGCAGTACTTC.

The CDR3 nucleotides are TGTGCTAGTGGTCTCGGGACTAGCGGAGGCACAGATACGCAGTATTTT. Its translation is CASGLGTSGGTDTQYF. The V and J genes are TRBV12-5 and TRBJ2-3; 11 nucleotides align to TRBD2. The CDR3 has 16 residues. Germline CDR1 reads LGHNT; CDR2 reads FRNRAP. Trimming at V came to 5 bases and at J to 1 base, leaving 5 bases not matched to a gene.

The chain combines TRBV28 with TRBJ2-3; the match to TRBD2 covers 7 bases. V trimming: 8 bases; J trimming: 2 bases; junction bases outside the gene matches: 4. Germline CDR1 is MDHEN and CDR2 is SYDVKM. The CDR3 spans 13 residues. The CDR3 loop is CASELADTDTQYF. Written as DNA, the CDR3 is TGTGCCAGCGAGCTAGCGGACACAGATACGCAGTATTTT.

The rearrangement joins TRBV6-4 to TRBJ2-2, with 11 bases identical to TRBD2. The CDR3 loop spans 17 amino acids. Germline values: CDR1 MRHNA, CDR2 SNTAGT. V lost 0 bases and J lost 3; bases outside the gene matches: 3. CDR3 amino acids: CASSDSTSGADTGELFF. Written as DNA, the CDR3 is TGTGCCAGCAGTGACTCGACTAGCGGGGCGGACACCGGGGAGCTGTTTTTT.

The chain has TRBV5-6 and TRBJ1-1; 10 nucleotides match TRBD1. Germline V lookup: CDR1 SGHDT, CDR2 YYEEEE. There are 16 residues in the CDR3. J lost 8 bases, V lost 0 bases, and 10 bases had no gene match. The CDR3 DNA is TGTGCCAGCAGCTTGGTGGTAGGGGACAGGGGAAGGGAAGCTTTCTTT. Protein sequence: CASSLVVGDRGREAFF. Supplemented by reference TRBV5-6 and TRBJ1-1, the full variable domain reads DAGVTQSPTHLIKTRGQQVTLRCSPKSGHDTVSWYQQALGQGPQFIFQYYEEEERQRGNFPDRFSGHQFPNYSSELNVNALLLGDSALYLCASSLVVGDRGREAFFGQGTRLTVV.

The V gene is TRBV12-5, the J gene TRBJ1-1; a weak D match, TRBD1 (5 bases). This CDR3 has 13 residues. Germline lookup yields CDR1 LGHNT and CDR2 FRNRAP. V was trimmed by 6 bases and J by 5 bases, leaving 13 bases between them. For the CDR3, the DNA is TGTGCTAGTGGCCTGGGGGGGATGACTGAAGCTTTCTTT. Translated: CASGLGGMTEAFF.

The rearrangement joins TRBV15 to TRBJ2-3; 13 bases match TRBD2. V dropped 2 bases and J dropped 7; count of bases not matched to a gene: 3. Germline V CDR1 and CDR2: LNHNV, YYDKDF (reference sequence). CDR3 length equals 15 residues. DNA of the CDR3: TGTGCCACCAGCAGAACTAGCGGGGGGGCATATACGCAGTATTTT. This sequence encodes CATSRTSGGAYTQYF.

J is TRBJ2-7 and V is TRBV19; D remains ambiguous. Per the germline V gene, CDR1 is LNHDA and CDR2 is SQIVND (reference sequence). The CDR3 extends over 11 amino acids. With 6 bases removed from V and 3 bases from J, the gap between germline ends came to 6 bases. The CDR3 here is CASRTGYEQYF. The CDR3 nucleotides read TGTGCCAGTAGGACCGGCTACGAGCAGTACTTC.

This chain links TRBV6-6 with TRBJ1-2; 8 positions match TRBD1. Germline CDR1 reads MNHNY; CDR2 reads SVGAGI (reference sequence). The CDR3 is 14 amino acids. V gave up 0 bases and J gave up 5 bases; unmatched junction bases: 2. The CDR3: CASSYSRQGYGYTF. The CDR3 coding sequence is TGTGCCAGCAGTTACTCGAGACAGGGGTATGGCTACACCTTC.

This chain links TRBV19 with TRBJ1-6; 7 bases agree with TRBD1. This CDR3 is built from 13 residues. Germline V lookup: CDR1 LNHDA, CDR2 SQIVND (reference sequence). The V and J ends lost 7 bases and 8 bases, in that order; junction bases with no gene match: 5. The DNA of the CDR3 is TGTGCCAGTAACCGGGACAGCTATTCACCCCTCCACTTT. This sequence encodes CASNRDSYSPLHF.

The chain's CDR3 is CASSEGGGGYNEQFF. The DNA for the CDR3 is TGTGCCAGCAGTGAGGGGGGGGGCGGTTACAATGAGCAGTTCTTC. The chain couples TRBV6-4 to TRBJ2-1; D perhaps matches TRBD2 (7 bases). Trimming removed 3 bases at V and 4 bases at J, with 13 bases between. Per germline, CDR1 MRHNA and CDR2 SNTAGT. This CDR3 comprises 15 residues.

The CDR3: CASSYILYNEQFF. The CDR3, as DNA: TGTGCCAGCAGTTACATCCTTTACAATGAGCAGTTCTTC. The chain uses TRBV6-5 and TRBJ2-1; the D is unclear. Looked up from germline, CDR1 is MNHEY and CDR2 is SVGAGI. CDR3 length: 13 residues. V lost 2 bases to trimming and J lost 4 bases, with 6 bases between them.

The chain couples TRBV5-1 to TRBJ2-2; possibly TRBD1 or TRBD2 for D (5 bases each). The V end was cut by 4 bases, the J end by 4 bases, with 14 bases between. CDR1 is SGHRS and CDR2 is YFSETQ in the germline V gene. The CDR3 has 15 residues. CDR3 region: CASSTTGPFTGELFF. The CDR3 DNA reads TGCGCCAGCAGCACTACGGGACCATTCACCGGGGAGCTGTTTTTT. Full variable domain (outside the CDR3, taken from reference TRBV5-1 and TRBJ2-2): KAGVTQTPRYLIKTRGQQVTLSCSPISGHRSVSWYQQTPGQGLQFLFEYFSETQRNKGNFPGRFSGRQFSNSRSEMNVSTLELGDSALYLCASSTTGPFTGELFFGEGSRLTVL.

V usage is TRBV19 and J usage is TRBJ2-3; TRBD2 matches at 8 bases. V trimming: 7 bases; J trimming: 7 bases; junction bases outside the gene matches: 16. This CDR3 is 16 amino acids long. Germline CDR1 is LNHDA and CDR2 is SQIVND (reference sequence). CDR3 DNA: TGTGCCAGTACCTCAGGGTGGAGCGGGAGTCGAAATACGCAGTATTTT. Translated, it gives CASTSGWSGSRNTQYF.

The table lists this clone with a few counts. This rearrangement joins TRBV4-1 to TRBJ2-3; no firm D call. This CDR3 comprises 16 residues. Germline V lookup: CDR1 MGHRA, CDR2 YSYEKL. Deletions cut 1 base from V and 3 bases from J, with 14 bases between. The CDR3 nucleotides read TGCGCCAGCAGCCAAGCCCGGAGTAAAGGGACAGATACGCAGTATTTT. Its translation is CASSQARSKGTDTQYF.

This chain joins TRBV11-3 and TRBJ2-2; perhaps TRBD2 as D (6 bases). The germline V gene encodes CDR1 SGHNT and CDR2 YENEEA. The CDR3 has 18 amino acids. Trimming stripped 5 bases from V and 3 bases from J, with 22 bases between. The CDR3 loop is CASSLGRDGGGDTGELFF. CDR3 nucleotides: TGTGCCAGCAGCCTAGGCAGGGACGGCGGAGGGGACACCGGGGAGCTGTTTTTT.

CDR3 amino acids: CASSYGRVSGYTF. The CDR3, as DNA: TGTGCCAGCAGTTACGGCAGGGTTAGTGGCTACACCTTC. The rearrangement uses TRBV6-6 and TRBJ1-2; D perhaps matches TRBD1 (5 bases). The CDR3 runs to 13 residues. The germline CDR1 and CDR2 sequences are MNHNY and SVGAGI (reference sequence). Between the trimmed V and J ends, which lost 2 bases and 7 bases, there was a span of 11 bases.

This clone turned up a few times. This chain uses TRBV25-1 with TRBJ2-5; 9 bases line up with TRBD2. This CDR3 is 15 amino acids long. Germline V lookup: CDR1 MGHDK, CDR2 SYGVNS. V was pared by 1 base and J by 4 bases, with 4 bases of the junction left unmatched. CDR3: CASSEFPSGIETQYF. The CDR3 bases are TGTGCCAGCAGTGAATTCCCTAGCGGGATAGAGACCCAGTACTTC.

There are a few counts of this clone. This rearrangement joins TRBV28 to TRBJ2-7; no firm D call. Germline assignment: CDR1 MDHEN and CDR2 SYDVKM. Between the trimmed V and J ends, which lost 2 bases and 2 bases, there was a span of 7 bases. The CDR3 extends over 13 amino acids. CDR3 bases: TGTGCCAGCAGTTTACGGAACGCCTACGAGCAGTACTTC. Residues: CASSLRNAYEQYF.

The chain employs TRBV7-9 and TRBJ1-1, with 9 nucleotides matching TRBD1. Trimming removed 5 bases from V and 5 bases from J; junction bases left unmatched: 9. This CDR3 is built from 15 residues. Germline V lookup: CDR1 SEHNR, CDR2 FQNEAQ (reference sequence). The CDR3 spells CASSGETGGLTEAFF. CDR3 bases: TGTGCCAGCAGCGGAGAAACAGGGGGCTTAACTGAAGCTTTCTTT.

This clone was seen only a few times. The chain couples TRBV6-1 to TRBJ1-2; 8 positions agree with TRBD1. The CDR3 is made up of 15 amino acids. V dropped 2 bases and J dropped 5; count of bases not matched to a gene: 7. Germline lookup yields CDR1 MNHNS and CDR2 SASEGT. CDR3 nucleotides: TGTGCCAGCAGTGAATTGGACAGGGTTGGGTATGGCTACACCTTC. It translates to CASSELDRVGYGYTF.

This chain links TRBV7-2 with TRBJ2-5; D gene ambiguous. There are 15 residues in the CDR3. From germline, CDR1 is SGHTA and CDR2 FQGNSA. The V and J ends lost 2 bases and 4 bases respectively, with 14 bases between them. The CDR3 nucleotides read TGTGCCAGCAGCTTATCGGCGACCGCTGGAGAGACCCAGTACTTC. Its translation is CASSLSATAGETQYF.

The CDR3 region has the DNA TGTGCCAGCAGCTCTGCAGCGGGGGGCTACGAGCAGTACTTC. It encodes CASSSAAGGYEQYF. This sequence joins TRBV7-9 and TRBJ2-5, with TRBD2 matching 9 bases. TRBJ2-7 matches the DNA end more closely, so the J call is doubtful. The CDR3 length is 14 residues. Germline CDR1 is SEHNR and CDR2 is FQNEAQ (reference sequence).

This clone was observed a single time. V is TRBV15 and J is TRBJ1-5; D is perhaps TRBD1 (6 bases). V gave up 0 bases and J gave up 2 bases, with 17 bases separating them. Germline CDR1 LNHNV, CDR2 YYDKDF (reference sequence). CDR3 length: 18 residues. CDR3: CATSRDRGTQGRNQPQHF. CDR3 DNA sequence: TGTGCCACCAGCAGAGATCGTGGGACACAGGGCCGCAATCAGCCCCAGCATTTT.

The rearrangement joins TRBV10-2 to TRBJ2-2; no clear D. Trimming shortened V by 10 bases and J by 5 bases, and 11 bases separated the two germline ends. There are 12 residues in the CDR3. Germline V gene data show CDR1 as WSHSY and CDR2 as SAAADI. Here the CDR3 reads CAIDQATGELFF. DNA for the CDR3: TGCGCCATCGACCAAGCTACCGGGGAGCTGTTTTTT.